Shown below are 28 T cell receptor beta chains from a single sample sequenced in a study of T cell responses to AZD1222 COVID-19 vaccine. Generated by immunoSEQ multiplex PCR, the TCRdb table keeps only in-frame clones and is missing some. The sample carries about 150,000 clones, around 91% recorded once. This specimen was peripheral blood, taken 28 days after the second AZD1222 dose. The receptors here all came from an adult who received the AZD1222 COVID-19 vaccine.

The V call is TRBV18, the J call TRBJ2-1; TRBD2 agrees at 11 bases. CDR1 is KGHSH and CDR2 is LQKENI in the germline V gene. Losses at the gene ends were 3 bases for V and 7 bases for J; bases not matched to a gene: 14. The CDR3 runs to 18 residues. The CDR3 DNA reads TGTGCCAGCTCACCTAGGACTAGCGGGCCCCATGAAGGGAATGAGCAGTTCTTC. As protein: CASSPRTSGPHEGNEQFF.

The rearrangement links TRBV6-2 or TRBV6-3 to TRBJ1-1; TRBD1 might be the D (6 bases). Germline CDR1 and CDR2: MNHEY and SVGEGT. V was trimmed by 7 bases and J by 5 bases, leaving 20 bases between them. The CDR3 is 15 residues long. CDR3 nucleotide sequence: TGTGCCAGCACCCCCATGGGGGGGGCAGCAACTGAAGCTTTCTTT. It encodes CASTPMGGAATEAFF.

CDR3 bases: TGCGCCAGCAGTGTTGGACTAGCGGGGGCCAGCACAGATACGCAGTATTTT. Its translation: CASSVGLAGASTDTQYF. The genes are TRBV10-1 and TRBJ2-3, with 13 bases lining up with TRBD2. The CDR3 is 17 residues long. J gave up 0 bases and V 4 bases, and 4 bases lay outside the gene matches. Germline V gene lookup returns CDR1 WNHNN and CDR2 SYGVQD (reference sequence).

This chain connects TRBV4-3 to TRBJ1-3; D is ambiguous. CDR3 length: 16 amino acids. The germline V gene encodes CDR1 LGHNA and CDR2 YSLEER. Trimming cost V 0 bases and J 0 bases, with 9 bases left between them. The CDR3: CASSQDPRVSGNTIYF. The CDR3 nucleotides read TGCGCCAGCAGCCAAGATCCCCGAGTCTCTGGAAACACCATATATTTT.

The rearrangement uses TRBV3-1 (or the pseudogene TRBV3-2) and TRBJ1-3; TRBD1 agrees at 8 bases. Losses at the gene ends were 2 bases for V and 0 bases for J; bases not matched to a gene: 3. The germline CDR1 and CDR2 sequences are LGHDT and YNNKEL (reference sequence). CDR3 length: 16 residues. The CDR3 protein is CASSQITGGSGNTIYF. The CDR3 coding sequence is TGTGCCAGCAGCCAAATTACAGGGGGCTCTGGAAACACCATATATTTT.

The chain links TRBV12-3 or TRBV12-4 to TRBJ1-6, with a weak D call TRBD1 (6 bases). The CDR3 runs to 13 residues. V was clipped by 5 bases and J by 9 bases, with 11 bases between them. DNA of the CDR3: TGTGCCAGCAGTCCAGGGGTGGCTTCACCCCTCCACTTT. It yields the protein CASSPGVASPLHF.

The count of this clone is one. V usage is TRBV11-3 and J usage is TRBJ2-4; TRBD2 matches at 7 bases. From germline, CDR1 is SGHNT and CDR2 YENEEA. The V gene end was trimmed by 0 bases and the J gene end by 7 bases; junction bases not matched to a gene: 6. This CDR3 comprises 15 residues. CDR3 DNA: TGTGCCAGCAGCTTAGATCCGGGGGGAACCAACATTCAGTACTTC. Protein product: CASSLDPGGTNIQYF.

The chain has TRBV19 and TRBJ1-2, with no clear D. Germline V gene sequence: CDR1 LNHDA, CDR2 SQIVND (reference sequence). Trimming cost V 3 bases and J 0 bases, with 5 bases left between them. The CDR3 loop spans 13 amino acids. CDR3 bases: TGTGCCAGTAGTATGGGGACTAACTATGGCTACACCTTC. The encoded protein is CASSMGTNYGYTF. Full variable domain (rest looked up from reference TRBV19 and TRBJ1-2): DGGITQSPKYLFRKEGQNVTLSCEQNLNHDAMYWYRQDPGQGLRLIYYSQIVNDFQKGDIAEGYSVSREKKESFPLTVTSAQKNPTAFYLCASSMGTNYGYTFGSGTRLTVV.

The chain employs TRBV2 and TRBJ2-7, with TRBD2 matching 8 bases. The CDR3 is made up of 16 amino acids. Trimming cost V 6 bases and J 0 bases; bases outside gene matches: 10. Germline-derived CDR1 and CDR2 are SNHLY and FYNNEI. The CDR3 DNA is TGTGCCAGCAGGGTCGCAGGCGGGGGGATCTCCTACGAGCAGTACTTC. Its translation is CASRVAGGGISYEQYF.

V is TRBV14 and J is TRBJ1-4; perhaps TRBD1 as D (6 bases). V dropped 4 bases and J dropped 8 bases, with 14 bases sitting between them. The CDR3 consists of 14 residues. Germline CDR1 and CDR2: SGHDN and FVKESK. The CDR3 is CASSRYRAGEKLFF. Here the CDR3 DNA reads TGTGCCAGCAGCCGGTACAGGGCGGGGGAAAAACTGTTTTTT.

This clone has a handful of counts. CDR3 sequence reads: CASSQAGTSGIVGQFF. The CDR3 bases are TGCGCCAGCAGCCAAGCCGGGACTAGCGGGATAGTAGGGCAGTTCTTC. The chain carries TRBV4-3 and TRBJ2-1; 13 nucleotides agree with TRBD2. This CDR3 comprises 16 residues. Germline values: CDR1 LGHNA, CDR2 YSLEER. V shed 1 base and J 12 bases; nucleotides not matched to a gene: 9.

This clone occurred once. V gene TRBV5-6 combines with J gene TRBJ1-4; no clear D gene. This CDR3 comprises 16 residues. Trimming pared 4 bases from V and 2 bases from J, leaving 15 bases between. Germline assignment: CDR1 SGHDT and CDR2 YYEEEE. The CDR3 DNA reads TGTGCCAGCAGCCCTGGCTGGGGTCGTACTAATGAAAAACTGTTTTTT. It translates to CASSPGWGRTNEKLFF. Drawing the rest from reference TRBV5-6 and TRBJ1-4, the complete variable domain is DAGVTQSPTHLIKTRGQQVTLRCSPKSGHDTVSWYQQALGQGPQFIFQYYEEEERQRGNFPDRFSGHQFPNYSSELNVNALLLGDSALYLCASSPGWGRTNEKLFFGSGTQLSVL.

This chain links TRBV7-2 with TRBJ2-5, with 7 bases aligning to TRBD1. V lost 2 bases, J lost 0 bases, and 9 bases stayed unmatched. CDR3 length: 17 amino acids. Germline CDR1 is SGHTA and CDR2 is FQGNSA. The CDR3 loop reads CASSLKRDSKYQETQYF. CDR3 bases: TGTGCCAGCAGCTTAAAGAGGGACAGCAAATACCAAGAGACCCAGTACTTC.

The J gene is TRBJ1-3, the V gene TRBV3-1 (or the pseudogene TRBV3-2); D might be TRBD1 (5 bases). V dropped 8 bases and J dropped 3 bases, with 11 bases sitting between them. CDR3 length: 13 amino acids. Germline V CDR1 and CDR2: LGHDT, YNNKEL (reference sequence). For the CDR3, the DNA is TGTGCCAGCGCCAAGGGGTATGGAAACACCATATATTTT. Translating gives CASAKGYGNTIYF.

The table lists this clone with a count of one. The gene calls are TRBV6-6 and TRBJ2-7; maybe TRBD2 (5 bases). The CDR3 has 16 residues. V lost 0 bases to trimming and J lost 0 bases, with 12 bases between them. Germline V CDR1 and CDR2: MNHNY, SVGAGI (reference sequence). The CDR3: CASSYSISGGSYEQYF. The CDR3 coding sequence is TGTGCCAGCAGTTACTCGATCTCCGGAGGCTCCTACGAGCAGTACTTC.

The rearrangement links TRBV19 to TRBJ2-7; 7 nucleotides agree with TRBD1. The germline CDR1 and CDR2 sequences are LNHDA and SQIVND (reference sequence). The CDR3 totals 15 residues. V shed 3 bases and J 4 bases; nucleotides not matched to a gene: 9. CDR3 residues: CASSIADRWVYEQYF. CDR3 sequence (DNA): TGTGCCAGTAGTATTGCGGACAGGTGGGTTTACGAGCAGTACTTC.

The chain joins TRBV7-2 to TRBJ2-2; D might be TRBD2 (7 bases). There are 14 residues in the CDR3. Trimming pared 7 bases from V and 5 bases from J, leaving 14 bases between. Germline loops: CDR1 SGHTA, CDR2 FQGNSA. CDR3 in amino acids: CASIPAGTTGELFF. In DNA form, the CDR3 reads TGTGCCAGCATTCCAGCGGGGACAACCGGGGAGCTGTTTTTT.

The J gene is TRBJ1-5, the V gene TRBV18, with D tentatively TRBD1 (6 bases). CDR1 and CDR2 from the germline V gene are KGHSH and LQKENI. CDR3 length equals 14 residues. Trimming removed 3 bases at V and 4 bases at J, with 10 bases between. The CDR3 coding sequence is TGTGCCAGCTCACCGGCACAGGGTAATCAGCCCCAGCATTTT. Amino acids: CASSPAQGNQPQHF.

The chain is built from TRBV28 and TRBJ1-5; tentative D call: TRBD1 (5 bases). The V end was cut by 7 bases, the J end by 4 bases, with 11 bases between. There are 13 residues in the CDR3. The V gene's germline CDR1 is MDHEN and CDR2 SYDVKM. As DNA, the CDR3 is TGTGCCAGCATTCGACAGCAGAATCAGCCCCAGCATTTT. Protein: CASIRQQNQPQHF.

The chain uses TRBV4-2 and TRBJ2-2; 8 nucleotides align to TRBD2. This CDR3 region has 16 residues. V shed 3 bases and J 2 bases; nucleotides not matched to a gene: 5. Per germline, CDR1 LGHNA and CDR2 YNFKEQ. Here the CDR3 reads CASSQTAGANTGELFF. CDR3 in DNA: TGTGCCAGCAGCCAGACAGCGGGGGCAAACACCGGGGAGCTGTTTTTT.

The chain employs TRBV3-1 (or the pseudogene TRBV3-2) and TRBJ1-2; a possible D gene is TRBD1 (5 bases). The CDR3 has 12 amino acids. CDR1 and CDR2 from the germline V gene are LGHDT and YNNKEL (reference sequence). V shed 3 bases and J shed 7 bases, with 9 bases lying between them. CDR3 bases: TGTGCCAGCAGCCAGGGGGGGATTGGCTACACCTTC. This codes for CASSQGGIGYTF.

The chain links TRBV3-1 (or the pseudogene TRBV3-2) to TRBJ2-7; no clear D gene. The germline V and J ends were trimmed by 1 base and 5 bases, with 15 bases remaining between them. CDR3 length: 15 residues. Per germline, CDR1 LGHDT and CDR2 YNNKEL (reference sequence). CDR3 coding DNA: TGTGCCAGCAGCCAAGGCCGGGTCGCGCCCCACGAGCAGTACTTC. It is translated as CASSQGRVAPHEQYF.

This clone has more than one count but fewer than ten. The chain links TRBV7-9 to TRBJ2-1; TRBD1 aligns across 12 bases. J lost 7 bases, V lost 8 bases, and 9 bases had no gene match. The CDR3 extends over 15 amino acids. Germline lookup yields CDR1 SEHNR and CDR2 FQNEAQ (reference sequence). The CDR3 reads CASHDTGQGANEQFF. CDR3 coding DNA: TGTGCCAGCCATGACACGGGACAGGGGGCAAATGAGCAGTTCTTC. Together with reference TRBV7-9 and TRBJ2-1, the CDR3 gives the full variable domain: DTGVSQNPRHKITKRGQNVTFRCDPISEHNRLYWYRQTLGQGPEFLTYFQNEAQLEKSRLLSDRFSAERPKGSFSTLEIQRTEQGDSAMYLCASHDTGQGANEQFFGPGTRLTVL.

The V call is TRBV7-3, the J call TRBJ1-2; 7 bases match TRBD1. V dropped 6 bases and J dropped 3; count of bases not matched to a gene: 7. The germline CDR1 and CDR2 sequences are SGHTA and FQGTGA. The CDR3 length is 14 residues. Written as DNA, the CDR3 is TGTGCCAGCAGTCCTTCCCAGGGGGACTATGGCTACACCTTC. It is translated as CASSPSQGDYGYTF.

The chain recombines TRBV7-9 with TRBJ1-1; 10 bases fit TRBD1. The length of the CDR3 is 14 residues. The junction had 6 bases not matched to a gene; V was cut back by 5 bases and J by 6 bases. Germline-derived CDR1 and CDR2 are SEHNR and FQNEAQ (reference sequence). The DNA of the CDR3 is TGTGCCAGCAGCCGACAGGGGGCGGCCTCTGAAGCTTTCTTT. Translating it yields CASSRQGAASEAFF.

The chain uses TRBV2 and TRBJ1-4; D is unclear. CDR3 size: 13 residues. Germline lookup yields CDR1 SNHLY and CDR2 FYNNEI. The V gene lost 7 bases and the J gene lost 7 bases, with 13 bases spanning the gap. The CDR3 nucleotides read TGTGCCAGCAACCAGGACCAACGTGAAAAACTGTTTTTT. Encoded protein: CASNQDQREKLFF.

V usage is TRBV7-2 and J usage is TRBJ2-5; the D gene is possibly TRBD1 (6 bases). Germline V gene data show CDR1 as SGHTA and CDR2 as FQGNSA. The V end was cut by 3 bases, the J end by 7 bases, with 12 bases between. The length of the CDR3 is 13 residues. This CDR3 is CASSFSTQGTQYF. The CDR3 nucleotides are TGTGCCAGCAGCTTTTCTACACAGGGGACCCAGTACTTC. The whole variable domain, filled in from reference TRBV7-2 and TRBJ2-5, reads GAGVSQSPSNKVTEKGKDVELRCDPISGHTALYWYRQSLGQGLEFLIYFQGNSAPDKSGLPSDRFSAERTGGSVSTLTIQRTQQEDSAVYLCASSFSTQGTQYFGPGTRLLVL.

J is TRBJ2-5 and V is TRBV6-5; no clear D. The V end was cut by 6 bases, the J end by 4 bases, with 18 bases between. This CDR3 is built from 15 residues. Germline V gives CDR1 MNHEY, CDR2 SVGAGI. The CDR3 DNA follows: TGTGCCAGCAGAATAGCAGGAAGGAGAGGAGAGACCCAGTACTTC. Its translation: CASRIAGRRGETQYF.